The clone carrying this T cell receptor (beta chain) has a handful of counts. This sample was taken from a study of T cells after yellow fever vaccination. Study-wide context: Sorting on CD3, CD45RA, CCR7 and CD95 yielded EM, EMRA, CM and Tscm memory subsets. Study findings and constraints: Clonotypes found in both CD4 and CD8 compartments made up a small share.

Germline V gives CDR1 DFQATT, CDR2 SNEGSKA (reference sequence). V gave up 1 base and J gave up 4 bases, with 22 bases separating them. The CDR3 length is 17 residues. They built TCR cDNA with 5'RACE template switching, a step that put in a universal primer site and UMIs. TCRdb processed the 5' RACE reads anew with MiXCR; each CDR3 protein has one entry. The data hold about 26,000 distinct CDR3 sequences, with approximately 4.8% observed a single time. This clonotype was sampled from a young man who received the YFV17D yellow fever vaccine. This material consisted of PBMCs, either bulk or a sorted T-cell subset (CD4+, CD8+, memory, or dextramer-sorted; not recorded which), taken on the day of the yellow fever booster vaccination. The chain recombines TRBV20-1 with TRBJ2-5; TRBD1 or TRBD2 may be the D gene (5 bases each). As DNA, the CDR3 is TGCAGTGCTAGAGGGGACCTTAAGAACGCCCGGCCAGAGACCCAGTACTTC. Translation: CSARGDLKNARPETQYF.